The 20 T cell receptor beta chains listed next were all sequenced from one sample in a study of T-cell reconstitution after alpha-beta-depleted transplantation in children. Preparing the TCRbeta library involved the use of unique molecular identifiers. Using its own MiXCR run on the PCR reads, TCRdb lists one record per CDR3 protein. The top ten clones hold approximately 2% of a sample with about 640,000 distinct CDR3 sequences, 10% to 15% of them seen once. Material: PBMCs, mostly from graft donor cells, obtained 360 days after TCRalphabeta/CD19-depleted stem cell transplant. Receptors were obtained from a male patient aged 10 to 17 who had a stem cell transplant for acute myeloid leukemia, so the T cells may come from the graft donor.

In its sample, this clonotype was seen a few times. This chain's CDR3 is CSGQRASDNEQFF. The DNA of the CDR3 is TGCAGCGGTCAGAGGGCGTCGGACAATGAGCAGTTCTTC. The genes are TRBV29-1 and TRBJ2-1, with D possibly TRBD2 on 5 matching bases. Germline V gives CDR1 SQVTM, CDR2 ANQGSEA. V was cut by 7 bases and J by 5 bases, with 15 bases left in between. CDR3 length: 13 amino acids.

This clonotype was observed many times. The rearrangement uses TRBV7-2 and TRBJ2-3, with 8 nucleotides matching TRBD2. The germline CDR1 and CDR2 sequences are SGHTA and FQGNSA. The CDR3 has 14 residues. The V and J ends lost 6 bases and 1 base, in that order; junction bases with no gene match: 3. In DNA form, the CDR3 reads TGTGCCAGCAGTACTAGCGGAGGCACAGATACGCAGTATTTT. Protein product: CASSTSGGTDTQYF. The whole variable domain, remainder taken from reference TRBV7-2 and TRBJ2-3, is GAGVSQSPSNKVTEKGKDVELRCDPISGHTALYWYRQSLGQGLEFLIYFQGNSAPDKSGLPSDRFSAERTGGSVSTLTIQRTQQEDSAVYLCASSTSGGTDTQYFGPGTRLTVL.

The rearrangement links TRBV7-3 to TRBJ2-1; tentative D call: TRBD1 (5 bases). V was clipped by 0 bases and J by 1 base, with 22 bases between them. This CDR3 contains 20 residues. Per germline, CDR1 SGHTA and CDR2 FQGTGA. This CDR3 is CASSLTPGRRKVSSYNEQFF. CDR3 nucleotides: TGTGCCAGCAGCTTAACCCCAGGGCGCCGTAAAGTAAGTTCCTACAATGAGCAGTTCTTC.

The chain links TRBV21-1 to TRBJ1-1; the table gives TRBD1 as D, unverified against the DNA. TRBV21-1 is a listed pseudogene. The CDR3 runs 10 residues. This CDR3 reads CASSLKPGFF. The CDR3 DNA is TGTGCCAGCAGCCTCAAACCCGGTTTCTTT.

This clonotype was seen more than once but under ten times. The chain combines TRBV5-1 with TRBJ2-1, with a tentative D call TRBD2 (5 bases). Trimming removed 1 base from V and 2 bases from J, with 13 bases in between. The CDR3 runs to 16 residues. Germline lookup yields CDR1 SGHRS and CDR2 YFSETQ. The CDR3 spells CASSLMASRTYNEQFF. CDR3 bases: TGCGCCAGCAGCTTGATGGCTAGCCGTACCTACAATGAGCAGTTCTTC. The full variable domain, rest sourced from reference TRBV5-1 and TRBJ2-1, is KAGVTQTPRYLIKTRGQQVTLSCSPISGHRSVSWYQQTPGQGLQFLFEYFSETQRNKGNFPGRFSGRQFSNSRSEMNVSTLELGDSALYLCASSLMASRTYNEQFFGPGTRLTVL.

Many counts were recorded for this clonotype. The chain employs TRBV6-2 or TRBV6-3 and TRBJ2-7; possible D gene TRBD2, 6 bases. CDR1 is MNHEY and CDR2 is SVGEGT in the germline V gene. The CDR3 is 14 residues long. V lost 2 bases to trimming and J lost 5 bases, with 13 bases between them. In DNA form, the CDR3 reads TGTGCCAGCAGTTACCCCTGGATAGCGGACGAGCAGTACTTC. It yields the protein CASSYPWIADEQYF.

This clonotype has a handful of counts. V and J are TRBV5-1 and TRBJ2-1; D unresolved. The CDR3 covers 15 residues. The V and J ends lost 3 bases and 3 bases respectively, with 13 bases between them. Germline CDR1 reads SGHRS; CDR2 reads YFSETQ. The CDR3 here is CASSSMGGSYNEQFF. Written as DNA, the CDR3 is TGCGCCAGCAGCTCCATGGGCGGCAGCTACAATGAGCAGTTCTTC.

The chain has TRBV6-1 and TRBJ1-6; D is undetermined. The length of the CDR3 is 17 residues. The V gene's germline CDR1 is MNHNS and CDR2 SASEGT. Trimming took off 7 bases at V and 0 bases at J, with 16 bases between the two ends. This CDR3 is CASTEPVGSSYNSPLHF. The CDR3 DNA follows: TGTGCCAGCACCGAACCGGTGGGGAGCTCCTATAATTCACCCCTCCACTTT.

The table lists this clonotype with a few counts. The chain carries TRBV5-5 and TRBJ2-5; D gene uncertain. Trimming left V 1 base short and J 5 bases short, with 12 bases between. Germline values: CDR1 SGHKS, CDR2 YYEKEE (reference sequence). The CDR3 totals 14 residues. The CDR3 protein is CASSLQEGLETQYF. The CDR3 DNA follows: TGTGCCAGCAGCTTGCAGGAAGGTCTGGAGACCCAGTACTTC.

The gene calls are TRBV29-1 and TRBJ2-7; 9 bases fit TRBD1. The CDR3 contains 13 residues. Trimming removed 6 bases from V and 3 bases from J; junction bases left unmatched: 6. Germline V gene data show CDR1 as SQVTM and CDR2 as ANQGSEA. DNA of the CDR3: TGCAGCGTGGGGACAGGGCCCGGCTACGAGCAGTACTTC. Its translation: CSVGTGPGYEQYF.

This clonotype showed up just a few times. This rearrangement joins TRBV28 to TRBJ2-5; D assignment may be TRBD1 or TRBD2 (5 bases each). V was cut by 5 bases and J by 2 bases, with 18 bases left in between. Germline V gene lookup returns CDR1 MDHEN and CDR2 SYDVKM. This CDR3 region has 16 residues. Here the CDR3 reads CASSPWTRRKQETQYF. Written as DNA, the CDR3 is TGTGCCAGCAGTCCATGGACAAGGAGGAAACAAGAGACCCAGTACTTC.

There are a few counts of this clonotype. This chain connects TRBV5-1 to TRBJ2-3; D is perhaps TRBD1 (6 bases). The germline gives CDR1 SGHRS, CDR2 YFSETQ. V gave up 4 bases and J gave up 6 bases, with 15 bases separating them. The CDR3 spans 14 residues. This chain's CDR3 is CASSVRDKTDTQYF. The CDR3, as DNA: TGCGCCAGCAGCGTTCGGGACAAAACGGATACGCAGTATTTT.

This clonotype came up a few times. This chain uses TRBV24-1 with TRBJ2-1, with 15 nucleotides matching TRBD2. V lost 9 bases, J lost 10 bases, and 9 bases stayed unmatched. Germline values: CDR1 KGHDR, CDR2 SFDVKD. The CDR3 spans 15 residues. CDR3 sequence: CATGGLAGGPKEQFF. The CDR3 region has the DNA TGTGCCACCGGGGGACTAGCGGGAGGCCCGAAGGAGCAGTTCTTC.

At least ten counts were recorded for this clonotype. The chain carries TRBV18 and TRBJ2-5; the match to TRBD1 covers 8 bases. This CDR3 comprises 15 residues. Germline V gene data show CDR1 as KGHSH and CDR2 as LQKENI. Germline trimming cut 4 bases from V and 1 base from J; bases unmatched to any gene: 5. The CDR3 coding sequence is TGTGCCAGCTCACGGACAGGGTCTGGCCAAGAGACCCAGTACTTC. It specifies CASSRTGSGQETQYF.

This clonotype came up a few times. DNA for the CDR3: TGTGCCAGCAGCTTAGCGACAGGGCACCAAGAGACCCAGTACTTC. This encodes CASSLATGHQETQYF. V and J are TRBV7-2 and TRBJ2-5, with 7 nucleotides matching TRBD1. The length of the CDR3 is 15 residues. Germline values: CDR1 SGHTA, CDR2 FQGNSA. The junction had 1 base not matched to a gene; V was cut back by 0 bases and J by 0 bases.

This clonotype occurred many times. The chain couples TRBV20-1 to TRBJ2-1; tentatively, D is TRBD1 (5 bases). The CDR3 runs to 11 residues. Germline V CDR1 and CDR2: DFQATT, SNEGSKA (reference sequence). V was clipped by 5 bases and J by 10 bases, with 12 bases between them. The CDR3 region has the DNA TGCAGTGCTCCTCAGGGCTCCGAGCAGTTCTTC. Protein: CSAPQGSEQFF.

This clonotype was counted only a few times. The chain employs TRBV7-2 and TRBJ2-1; 8 positions match TRBD1. Germline V CDR1 and CDR2: SGHTA, FQGNSA. The CDR3 contains 16 residues. The trim removed 5 bases at V and 6 bases at J, leaving 12 bases unmatched. CDR3 residues: CASSGQGLSALNEQFF. Written as DNA, the CDR3 is TGTGCCAGCAGCGGACAGGGTCTAAGCGCCCTCAATGAGCAGTTCTTC.

The chain recombines TRBV6-2 or TRBV6-3 with TRBJ2-2, with 11 bases lining up with TRBD1. Trimming took 5 bases from V and 6 from J; bases not matched to a gene: 14. From germline, CDR1 is MNHEY and CDR2 SVGEGT. The CDR3 length is 18 residues. CDR3 loop: CASSRRTGGFYKAGELFF. CDR3 nucleotide sequence: TGTGCCAGCAGTCGCCGGACAGGGGGCTTTTATAAGGCCGGGGAGCTGTTTTTT.

V is TRBV27 and J is TRBJ2-3, with TRBD2 matching over 12 bases. From germline, CDR1 is MNHEY and CDR2 SMNVEV (reference sequence). Unmatched junction bases numbered 10, after V lost 4 bases and J lost 5 bases. The CDR3 loop spans 17 amino acids. CDR3 DNA: TGTGCCAGCAGTTCCCGAGCTAGCGGGAGGGCTGTAGATACGCAGTATTTT. It yields the protein CASSSRASGRAVDTQYF.

This clonotype occurred many times. The DNA for the CDR3 is TGTGCCAGCAGTGCGGTCTCCTACAATGAGCAGTTCTTC. This encodes CASSAVSYNEQFF. This rearrangement joins TRBV25-1 to TRBJ2-1, with D hard to call. V shed 4 bases and J shed 0 bases, with 4 bases lying between them. CDR1 MGHDK and CDR2 SYGVNS come from the germline V gene. This CDR3 has 13 residues. The full variable domain, completed using reference TRBV25-1 and TRBJ2-1, is EADIYQTPRYLVIGTGKKITLECSQTMGHDKMYWYQQDPGMELHLIHYSYGVNSTEKGDLSSESTVSRIRTEHFPLTLESARPSHTSQYLCASSAVSYNEQFFGPGTRLTVL.